The 17 T cell receptor beta chains presented below share a single source sample, sequenced in a study of molecular identifiers for immune sequencing clone quantification. TCRdb analysed the PCR reads with MiXCR anew, one entry per CDR3 protein. Altogether hundreds of thousands of distinct CDR3 sequences are present, about a quarter being singletons, with the ten largest covering 0.65% to 0.75%. The sequenced sample consisted of naive CD8+ T cells from blood, with Jurkat cell RNA spiked in. Sample subset: FACS-sorted CD8+CD4-CCR7+CD45RA+ naive T cells. These receptors all stem from a human donor in good health. Some libraries in this study had Jurkat cell RNA spiked in.

This rearrangement joins TRBV6-6 to TRBJ1-1; 9 nucleotides match TRBD1. V trimming: 5 bases; J trimming: 5 bases; junction bases outside the gene matches: 9. Germline V CDR1 and CDR2: MNHNY, SVGAGI (reference sequence). The CDR3 sequence is 15 residues long. This CDR3 is CASSPPDRGDTEAFF. CDR3 coding DNA: TGTGCCAGCAGTCCCCCTGACAGGGGGGATACTGAAGCTTTCTTT.

This clonotype was picked up many times. The chain uses TRBV7-9 and TRBJ1-5; tentative D call: TRBD1 (5 bases). This CDR3 region has 15 residues. Trimming removed 5 bases at V and 5 bases at J, with 16 bases between. Germline-derived CDR1 and CDR2 are SEHNR and FQNEAQ (reference sequence). This chain's CDR3 is CASSPAGQGDQPQHF. In DNA, the CDR3 is TGTGCCAGCAGCCCTGCGGGTCAGGGCGATCAGCCCCAGCATTTT. The whole variable domain, remainder taken from reference TRBV7-9 and TRBJ1-5, is DTGVSQNPRHKITKRGQNVTFRCDPISEHNRLYWYRQTLGQGPEFLTYFQNEAQLEKSRLLSDRFSAERPKGSFSTLEIQRTEQGDSAMYLCASSPAGQGDQPQHFGDGTRLSIL.

In this sample, this clonotype turned up a few times. A much bigger clone sits one base away, suggesting this may be a read error. This chain links TRBV5-1 with TRBJ2-7, with D perhaps TRBD2 (7 bases). Germline CDR1 and CDR2: SGHRS and YFSETQ. This CDR3 is built from 15 residues. The V end lost 4 bases, the J end lost 2 bases, and 16 bases lay between the germline ends. CDR3 coding DNA: TGCGCCAGCAGCCCGGGGGCTAGCGGAACCTACGAGCAGTACTTC. Amino acids: CASSPGASGTYEQYF.

This clonotype has at least ten counts. The chain uses TRBV7-2 and TRBJ2-1; tentatively, D is TRBD1 or TRBD2 (5 bases each). Trimming shortened V by 1 base and J by 10 bases, and 11 bases separated the two germline ends. The V gene's germline CDR1 is SGHTA and CDR2 FQGNSA. This CDR3 spans 13 amino acids. CDR3 in amino acids: CASSLGAWDEQFF. CDR3 coding DNA: TGTGCCAGCAGCTTAGGAGCGTGGGACGAGCAGTTCTTC.

This sequence joins TRBV12-3 or TRBV12-4 and TRBJ1-4; TRBD1 is a possible D gene (6 bases). CDR3 length equals 15 residues. V was trimmed by 1 base and J by 8 bases, leaving 14 bases between them. The chain's CDR3 is CASSLDDRRGEKLFF. In DNA form, the CDR3 reads TGTGCCAGCAGTTTAGATGACCGGAGGGGGGAAAAACTGTTTTTT.

In its sample, this clonotype was seen a few times. The rearrangement uses TRBV6-5 and TRBJ2-2; unclear D gene. The CDR3 covers 14 residues. Germline CDR1 is MNHEY and CDR2 is SVGAGI. V was shortened by 0 bases and J by 6 bases, with 8 bases between the two germline ends. In DNA, the CDR3 is TGTGCCAGCAGTTACTCGCAGGCCCCCGGGGAGCTGTTTTTT. Protein product: CASSYSQAPGELFF.

The chain carries TRBV6-5 and TRBJ2-6, with D unclear. The CDR3 loop spans 14 amino acids. Germline V CDR1 and CDR2: MNHEY, SVGAGI. The V end was cut by 2 bases, the J end by 0 bases, with 2 bases between. The CDR3 protein is CASSYRSGANVLTF. As DNA, the CDR3 is TGTGCCAGCAGTTACCGCTCTGGGGCCAACGTCCTGACTTTC.

A word on this clonotype: No conserved phenylalanine or tryptophan is present at the end of the CDR3, so a read error is the likely explanation. The chain has TRBV15 and TRBJ2-1, with 9 bases lining up with TRBD1. Germline V gene data show CDR1 as LNHNV and CDR2 as YYDKDF (reference sequence). Unmatched junction bases numbered 5, after V lost 1 base and J lost 4 bases. CDR3 length: 16 residues. The CDR3 loop is CATSRGTGEGYNEQFL. The CDR3 DNA reads TGTGCCACCAGCAGAGGGACAGGGGAAGGGTACAATGAGCAGTTCCTC.

This clonotype was seen a few times. The chain recombines TRBV20-1 with TRBJ2-3, with 11 bases identical to TRBD2. CDR3 size: 12 residues. Germline V gene data show CDR1 as DFQATT and CDR2 as SNEGSKA (reference sequence). V lost 6 bases, J lost 6 bases, and 2 bases stayed unmatched. The CDR3 here is CSARLAGDTQYF. The CDR3 DNA follows: TGCAGTGCCCGACTAGCGGGGGATACGCAGTATTTT.

Many counts were recorded for this clonotype. The gene calls are TRBV19 and TRBJ2-2; unclear D gene. The length of the CDR3 is 14 residues. V was cut by 7 bases and J by 2 bases, with 11 bases left in between. Germline lookup yields CDR1 LNHDA and CDR2 SQIVND (reference sequence). In DNA form, the CDR3 reads TGTGCCAGTACCGGCAGCGCAAACACCGGGGAGCTGTTTTTT. Translating gives CASTGSANTGELFF.

This clonotype has ten or more counts. The V and J genes are TRBV7-2 and TRBJ2-1; D not resolved. Germline CDR1 SGHTA, CDR2 FQGNSA. V gave up 5 bases and J gave up 8 bases, with 13 bases separating them. The CDR3 contains 13 residues. CDR3 bases: TGTGCCAGCAGCCCCAGTTCGTCCCATGAGCAGTTCTTC. It encodes CASSPSSSHEQFF. The full variable domain, completed using reference TRBV7-2 and TRBJ2-1, is GAGVSQSPSNKVTEKGKDVELRCDPISGHTALYWYRQSLGQGLEFLIYFQGNSAPDKSGLPSDRFSAERTGGSVSTLTIQRTQQEDSAVYLCASSPSSSHEQFFGPGTRLTVL.

This clonotype was seen a single time. Possible read error: a much larger clone is one base away. This chain uses TRBV28 with TRBJ2-3; a weak D match, TRBD2 (6 bases). The CDR3 extends over 13 amino acids. Germline CDR1 is MDHEN and CDR2 is SYDVKM. DNA for the CDR3: TGTGCCAGCAGTTTCAGGAGGGGTGATACGCTGTATTTT. Translated: CASSFRRGDTLYF.

The CDR3: CASSLIAGREGYEQYF. Written as DNA, the CDR3 is TGTGCCAGCAGTTTAATCGCGGGGCGGGAGGGCTACGAGCAGTACTTC. This chain links TRBV28 with TRBJ2-7; 9 nucleotides agree with TRBD2. V shed 2 bases and J 3 bases; nucleotides not matched to a gene: 8. Germline assignment: CDR1 MDHEN and CDR2 SYDVKM. CDR3 length equals 16 residues.

On this clonotype: At one boundary the junction diverges from the germline segment, which might be a read error. The CDR3 reads CGVLDRGNYEQYF. Written as DNA, the CDR3 is TGCGGCGTGCTGGACAGGGGAAACTACGAGCAGTACTTC. The chain combines TRBV29-1 with TRBJ2-7; 9 bases line up with TRBD1. The CDR3 is 13 residues long. Germline lookup yields CDR1 SQVTM and CDR2 ANQGSEA.

A remark on this clonotype: This may arise from a read error, as a much more abundant clone is one base away. The chain couples TRBV9 to TRBJ2-3; 8 bases fit TRBD1. J gave up 7 bases and V 4 bases, and 8 bases lay outside the gene matches. The germline V gene encodes CDR1 SGDLS and CDR2 YYNGEE. The CDR3 contains 14 residues. The CDR3 spells CASSLDRDANTQYF. In DNA, the CDR3 is TGTGCCAGCAGCTTGGACAGGGACGCAAATACGCAGTATTTT.

A word on this clonotype: Being one base from a much bigger clone, this may be a read error. The V gene is TRBV5-1, the J gene TRBJ2-2; 11 bases match TRBD1. In germline, CDR1 is SGHRS, CDR2 YFSETQ. This CDR3 has 18 amino acids. The CDR3 sequence: CATSLPGQGDPNTGELFF. For the CDR3, the DNA is TGCGCCACCAGCTTACCGGGACAGGGGGACCCGAACACCGGGGAGCTGTTTTTT. Filled out from reference TRBV5-1 and TRBJ2-2, the complete variable domain reads KAGVTQTPRYLIKTRGQQVTLSCSPISGHRSVSWYQQTPGQGLQFLFEYFSETQRNKGNFPGRFSGRQFSNSRSEMNVSTLELGDSALYLCATSLPGQGDPNTGELFFGEGSRLTVL.

This clonotype appeared many times. This chain links TRBV25-1 with TRBJ2-1, with a weak D call TRBD2 (6 bases). The germline V and J ends were trimmed by 1 base and 4 bases, with 17 bases remaining between them. CDR1 is MGHDK, CDR2 SYGVNS, per germline. This CDR3 has 17 amino acids. Here the CDR3 reads CASSEFVDFAGYNEQFF. DNA for the CDR3: TGTGCCAGCAGTGAATTCGTTGATTTTGCGGGATACAATGAGCAGTTCTTC. The full variable domain, in which reference TRBV25-1 and TRBJ2-1 provide the parts outside the CDR3, is EADIYQTPRYLVIGTGKKITLECSQTMGHDKMYWYQQDPGMELHLIHYSYGVNSTEKGDLSSESTVSRIRTEHFPLTLESARPSHTSQYLCASSEFVDFAGYNEQFFGPGTRLTVL.